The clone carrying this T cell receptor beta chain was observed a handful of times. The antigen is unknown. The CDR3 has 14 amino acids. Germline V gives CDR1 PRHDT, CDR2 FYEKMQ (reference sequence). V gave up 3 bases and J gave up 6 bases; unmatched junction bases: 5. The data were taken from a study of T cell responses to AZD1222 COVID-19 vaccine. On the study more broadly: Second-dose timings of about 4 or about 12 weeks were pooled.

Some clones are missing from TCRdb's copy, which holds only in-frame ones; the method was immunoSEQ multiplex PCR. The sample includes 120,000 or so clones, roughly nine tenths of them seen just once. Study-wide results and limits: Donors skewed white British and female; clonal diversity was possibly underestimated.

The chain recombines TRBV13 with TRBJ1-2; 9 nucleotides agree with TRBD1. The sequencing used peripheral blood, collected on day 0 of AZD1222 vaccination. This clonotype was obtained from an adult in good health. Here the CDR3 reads CASSFGDRDHGYTF. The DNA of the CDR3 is TGTGCCAGCAGCTTCGGGGACAGGGACCATGGCTACACCTTC.